A single sample is the source of the 2 T cell receptor beta chains below, sequenced in a study of blood T cell repertoires in COVID-19. The repertoire was sequenced with immunoSEQ multiplex PCR; TCRdb's copy has only in-frame clones and lacks some. In the table there are over 150,000 clones, around nine tenths of which are singletons. Sequenced sample: peripheral blood. These receptors all stem from a woman between 65 and 79 years old with COVID-19, enrolled during active disease.

This clone was observed a single time. The rearrangement uses TRBV7-9 and TRBJ2-1; 7 nucleotides line up with TRBD2. The V gene's germline CDR1 is SEHNR and CDR2 FQNEAQ (reference sequence). This CDR3 has 14 amino acids. V shed 4 bases, J shed 8 bases, and the junction held 8 bases outside the gene matches. CDR3 loop: CASSYTGGRDEQFF. CDR3 DNA sequence: TGTGCCAGCAGCTATACGGGGGGTCGGGATGAGCAGTTCTTC.

CDR3 DNA sequence: TGTGCCAGCAGCTTCGAGGGTGGCTATGGCTACACCTTC. This encodes CASSFEGGYGYTF. The genes are TRBV7-9 and TRBJ1-2; no definite D call. V lost 3 bases to trimming and J lost 4 bases, with 9 bases between them. Germline assignment: CDR1 SEHNR and CDR2 FQNEAQ (reference sequence). The CDR3 is made up of 13 amino acids. The complete variable domain, with remaining parts taken from reference TRBV7-9 and TRBJ1-2, reads DTGVSQNPRHKITKRGQNVTFRCDPISEHNRLYWYRQTLGQGPEFLTYFQNEAQLEKSRLLSDRFSAERPKGSFSTLEIQRTEQGDSAMYLCASSFEGGYGYTFGSGTRLTVV.